The 22 T cell receptor beta chains below come from one sample, sequenced in a study of CD8+CD57+ T cells in acquired aplastic anemia. CDR3 and TCR beta VDJ profiling relied on genomic DNA as the template. TCRdb recomputed calls from the reads with MiXCR, one row per CDR3 protein. The table lists hundreds of thousands of distinct CDR3 sequences, 65% to 80% of them singletons, with 3% to 5% in the top ten. The specimen sequenced was sorted CD4+, CD8+, or CD8+CD57+ T cells (not recorded which) from PBMCs. These TCRs come from a human donor in good health, serving as a control.

This clonotype appeared many times. The rearrangement links TRBV12-3 or TRBV12-4 to TRBJ2-3; 8 bases align to TRBD1. The CDR3 consists of 12 residues. V shed 8 bases, J shed 11 bases, and the junction held 9 bases outside the gene matches. This CDR3 is CASGQTGALQYF. In DNA, the CDR3 is TGTGCCAGCGGGCAGACAGGGGCTTTGCAGTATTTT.

This chain links TRBV7-2 with TRBJ2-1; TRBD2 matches at 9 bases. V lost 5 bases and J lost 10; bases outside the gene matches: 15. The V gene's germline CDR1 is SGHTA and CDR2 FQGNSA. This CDR3 has 16 residues. The CDR3 bases are TGTGCCAGCAGCACACGGAGCGGCCGCGGGGGGGAGGAGCAGTTCTTC. Translation gives CASSTRSGRGGEEQFF.

This chain uses TRBV20-1 with TRBJ2-3, with 8 positions matching TRBD2. Trimming at V came to 1 base and at J to 4 bases, leaving 7 bases not matched to a gene. Germline loops: CDR1 DFQATT, CDR2 SNEGSKA (reference sequence). The CDR3 covers 15 residues. The CDR3 region is CSARVSGGGPDTQYF. The CDR3, as DNA: TGCAGTGCTAGAGTTTCGGGGGGGGGCCCAGATACGCAGTATTTT.

Comment on this clonotype: One end of the junction does not line up with germline, which may come from a read error. The genes are TRBV9 and TRBJ1-6; D is unresolved. The CDR3 runs 14 residues. In germline, CDR1 is SGDLS, CDR2 YYNGEE. CDR3 nucleotide sequence: TGTGCCAGCAGCTCAGCCAAGGCTAATTTACCCCTCCACTTT. Translating gives CASSSAKANLPLHF.

This clonotype turned up a few times. The chain couples TRBV5-1 to TRBJ1-6, with 11 bases that match TRBD1. This CDR3 spans 15 amino acids. Germline loops: CDR1 SGHRS, CDR2 YFSETQ. The V and J ends lost 0 bases and 8 bases, in that order; junction bases with no gene match: 1. In nucleotides, the CDR3 is TGCGCCAGCAGCTTGGTGGGACAGGGGGATTCACCCCTCCACTTT. The encoded protein is CASSLVGQGDSPLHF.

The gene calls are TRBV7-2 and TRBJ2-3; D perhaps matches TRBD2 (6 bases). The ends were cut back, 5 bases at V and 1 base at J, with 13 bases in the middle. The CDR3 runs 15 residues. In germline, CDR1 is SGHTA, CDR2 FQGNSA. The CDR3, as DNA: TGTGCCAGCAGCCGAGGAACGGGGGGCACAGATACGCAGTATTTT. Translating it yields CASSRGTGGTDTQYF.

As for this clonotype: Germline is not matched at one junction end, which may reflect a read error. The rearrangement joins TRBV7-8 to TRBJ1-2; D gene uncertain. This CDR3 contains 14 residues. CDR1 and CDR2 (germline): SGHVS, FQNEAQ. CDR3 coding DNA: TGTGCCAGCAGCCATAGTTCAGATACCAATGGCTCCCCCTTC. Translated: CASSHSSDTNGSPF.

As regards this clonotype: Because the CDR3 is missing its conserved closing phenylalanine or tryptophan, this is likely a read error. No DNA is shown, since the ends of the CDR3 on it are uncertain; the CDR3 is the one TCRdb lists. V gene TRBV19 combines with J gene TRBJ1-4; the table's D call TRBD1 went unverified against the DNA. CDR1 is LNHDA and CDR2 is SQIVND in the germline V gene (reference sequence). Both ends counted, the CDR3 spans 14 residues. The CDR3 spells CASSPVATNAGNII.

This clonotype was seen only once. The CDR3 end shows no conserved phenylalanine or tryptophan, and so a read error is likely. The DNA is left out, because the CDR3 cannot be placed on it with certainty; the CDR3 is given as TCRdb lists it. The rearrangement links TRBV7-3 to TRBJ1-6. The CDR3 length is 13 residues, termini included. Per the germline V gene, CDR1 is SGHTA and CDR2 is FQGTGA. The chain's CDR3 is CASSLGAGGWNEQ.

This clonotype was recorded at least ten times. The V and J genes are TRBV7-8 and TRBJ2-3, with 8 bases lining up with TRBD2. The trim removed 2 bases at V and 2 bases at J, leaving 6 bases unmatched. The CDR3 loop spans 16 amino acids. Germline V gives CDR1 SGHVS, CDR2 FQNEAQ. The CDR3 DNA is TGTGCCAGCAGCTTAATAAGCGGGGGAGTCACAGATACGCAGTATTTT. It yields the protein CASSLISGGVTDTQYF.

With respect to this clonotype: One end of the junction fails to match germline, which may point to a read error. CDR3 sequence (DNA): TGTGCCAGCAGCTTACCGGGGTCAGGGGCGGGCAACTACTTC. It translates to CASSLPGSGAGNYF. The chain carries TRBV7-3 and TRBJ1-2, with a weak D call TRBD1 (6 bases). The CDR3 runs 14 residues. Germline V gene data show CDR1 as SGHTA and CDR2 as FQGTGA.

The chain recombines TRBV7-2 with TRBJ1-6; D unresolved. Germline V gene sequence: CDR1 SGHTA, CDR2 FQGNSA. Trimming pared 3 bases from V and 17 bases from J, leaving 23 bases between. The CDR3 runs to 15 residues. The chain's CDR3 is CASSFGRHPKQSFHF. CDR3 coding DNA: TGTGCCAGCAGCTTTGGCAGGCACCCTAAGCAGTCCTTCCACTTT.

CDR3 coding DNA: TGTGCCAGGGAGGAGTCCGGCGAGCAGTACTTC. It is translated as CAREESGEQYF. V is TRBV7-9 and J is TRBJ2-7; D may be TRBD2 (5 bases). V lost 9 bases and J lost 6, with 12 bases in between. CDR1 and CDR2 (germline): SEHNR, FQNEAQ (reference sequence). The CDR3 length is 11 residues.

The chain has TRBV12-5 and TRBJ2-7; TRBD2 matches 8 bases. Germline V gene data show CDR1 as LGHNT and CDR2 as FRNRAP. CDR3 length: 14 residues. This CDR3 is CASSTGGDPYEQYF. CDR3 sequence (DNA): TGTGCCAGCAGTACGGGGGGGGACCCCTACGAGCAGTACTTC.

V gene TRBV9 combines with J gene TRBJ1-1, with 9 bases matching TRBD1. J gave up 5 bases and V 3 bases, and 8 bases lay outside the gene matches. CDR1 and CDR2 (germline): SGDLS, YYNGEE. There are 15 residues in the CDR3. CDR3 in amino acids: CASSDHGTGRTEAFF. In DNA, the CDR3 is TGTGCCAGCAGCGATCACGGGACAGGGAGGACTGAAGCTTTCTTT.

This clonotype was found many times. V usage is TRBV6-6 and J usage is TRBJ1-2; 8 bases line up with TRBD1. Germline loops: CDR1 MNHNY, CDR2 SVGAGI (reference sequence). There are 16 residues in the CDR3. Trimming at V came to 3 bases and at J to 4 bases, leaving 10 bases not matched to a gene. CDR3 loop: CASSYGQGLLLYGYTF. The CDR3 nucleotides are TGTGCCAGCAGTTATGGACAGGGCCTACTCCTCTATGGCTACACCTTC.

With regard to this clonotype: Compared with germline, one end of the junction differs, possibly owing to a read error. This chain connects TRBV7-2 to TRBJ1-1; no definite D call. The CDR3 totals 16 residues. Looked up from germline, CDR1 is SGHTA and CDR2 is FQGNSA. Written as DNA, the CDR3 is TGTGCCAGCAGCTCAGGTGGACCTCATCTGAACAATGAAGCTTTCTTT. This codes for CASSSGGPHLNNEAFF.

This clonotype has a count of ten or more. The V gene is TRBV19, the J gene TRBJ2-1; D is possibly TRBD1 or TRBD2 (6 bases each). Germline CDR1 reads LNHDA; CDR2 reads SQIVND (reference sequence). CDR3 length: 14 amino acids. V lost 6 bases to trimming and J lost 4 bases, with 13 bases between them. As DNA, the CDR3 is TGTGCCAGTAGCGGGGGCCTCAATTACAATGAGCAGTTCTTC. It specifies CASSGGLNYNEQFF.

With regard to this clonotype: One junction end disagrees with the germline gene, perhaps due to a read error. This chain links TRBV9 with TRBJ1-6; TRBD1 is a possible D gene (5 bases). Germline CDR1 reads SGDLS; CDR2 reads YYNGEE. The CDR3 is 16 residues long. CDR3 loop: CASSFGGGVGDSPLHF. The CDR3 coding sequence is TGCGCCAGCAGCTTCGGGGGGGGGGTGGGGGATTCACCCCTCCACTTT.

This clonotype occurred many times. The chain combines TRBV24-1 with TRBJ2-2; D is possibly TRBD2 (6 bases). The germline CDR1 and CDR2 sequences are KGHDR and SFDVKD. V was clipped by 5 bases and J by 3 bases, with 6 bases between them. The CDR3 is made up of 13 amino acids. The CDR3 DNA is TGTGCCACCAGTGCGGGGGACACCGGGGAGCTGTTTTTT. Encoded protein: CATSAGDTGELFF.

The chain combines TRBV2 with TRBJ1-1; D call uncertain. The CDR3 runs to 14 residues. The germline V gene encodes CDR1 SNHLY and CDR2 FYNNEI. Trimming took off 6 bases at V and 12 bases at J, with 23 bases between the two ends. This CDR3 is CASSAESMDTRSFF. In DNA, the CDR3 is TGTGCCAGCAGCGCAGAGTCCATGGATACGCGGTCTTTCTTT.

The chain joins TRBV24-1 to TRBJ2-5; a possible D gene is TRBD2 (6 bases). With 7 bases removed from V and 5 bases from J, the gap between germline ends came to 19 bases. Germline-derived CDR1 and CDR2 are KGHDR and SFDVKD. The CDR3 spans 15 residues. DNA for the CDR3: TGTGCCACCAGCCGCACCCCTCCCGGAGGGGAGACCCAGTACTTC. Translated: CATSRTPPGGETQYF.